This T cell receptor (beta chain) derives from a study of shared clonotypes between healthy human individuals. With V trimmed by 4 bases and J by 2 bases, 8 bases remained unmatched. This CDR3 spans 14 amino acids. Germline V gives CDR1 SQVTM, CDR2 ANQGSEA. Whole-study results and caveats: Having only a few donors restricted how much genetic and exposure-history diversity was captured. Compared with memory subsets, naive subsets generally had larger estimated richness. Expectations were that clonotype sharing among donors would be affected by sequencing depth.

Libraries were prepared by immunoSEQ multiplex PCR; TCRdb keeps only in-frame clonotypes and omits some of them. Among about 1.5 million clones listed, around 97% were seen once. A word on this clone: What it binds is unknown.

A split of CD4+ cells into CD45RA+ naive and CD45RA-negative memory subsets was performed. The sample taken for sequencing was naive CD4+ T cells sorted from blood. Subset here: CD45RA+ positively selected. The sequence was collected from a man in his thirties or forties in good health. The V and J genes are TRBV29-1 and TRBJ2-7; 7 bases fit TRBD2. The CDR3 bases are TGCAGCGTTGTCCCCCGGCTAGCGGCCTACGAGCAGTACTTC. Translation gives CSVVPRLAAYEQYF.